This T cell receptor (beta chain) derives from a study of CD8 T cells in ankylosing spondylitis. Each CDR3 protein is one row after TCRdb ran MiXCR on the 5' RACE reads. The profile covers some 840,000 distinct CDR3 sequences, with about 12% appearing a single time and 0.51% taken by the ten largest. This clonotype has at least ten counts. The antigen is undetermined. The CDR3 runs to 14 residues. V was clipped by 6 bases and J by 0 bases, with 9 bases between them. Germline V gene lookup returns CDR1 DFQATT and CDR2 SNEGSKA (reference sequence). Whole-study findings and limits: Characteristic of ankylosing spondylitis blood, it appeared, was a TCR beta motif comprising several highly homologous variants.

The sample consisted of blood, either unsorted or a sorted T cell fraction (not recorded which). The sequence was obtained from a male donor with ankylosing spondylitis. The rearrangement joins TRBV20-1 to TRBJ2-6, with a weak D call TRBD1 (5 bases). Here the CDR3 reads CSAPDSSGANVLTF. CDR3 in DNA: TGCAGTGCCCCCGACAGCTCTGGGGCCAACGTCCTGACTTTC.